What follows are 19 T cell receptor beta chains derived from one specimen sequenced in a study of CD8+CD57+ T cells in acquired aplastic anemia. According to the study, genomic DNA was the template for TCR beta VDJ and CDR3 profiling. MiXCR, applied by TCRdb to the reads, yields one record per CDR3 protein. The table shows approximately 160,000 distinct CDR3 sequences, with approximately 44% occurring only once. Before being chosen for sequencing, patients had shown CD8+CD57+ cell expansion by flow cytometry. The sample was sorted CD4+, CD8+, or CD8+CD57+ T cells (not recorded which) from PBMCs. These receptors originate from a human donor with aplastic anemia.

Comments on this clonotype: The missing conserved phenylalanine or tryptophan at the end of this CDR3 makes a read error likely. The chain couples TRBV7-2 to TRBJ1-1, with unresolved D. Germline V gene data show CDR1 as SGHTA and CDR2 as FQGNSA. This CDR3 spans 13 amino acids. CDR3 bases: TGTGCTAGCAGCTTAAACGGGAACACTGAAGCTTTCTCT. It is translated as CASSLNGNTEAFS.

This clonotype was recorded at least ten times. The chain couples TRBV6-4 to TRBJ2-2; D is ambiguous. This CDR3 comprises 14 residues. The V and J ends lost 9 bases and 4 bases respectively, with 15 bases between them. Germline V gene lookup returns CDR1 MRHNA and CDR2 SNTAGT. The CDR3 sequence: CASGGSPGTGELFF. The DNA for the CDR3 is TGTGCCAGTGGCGGCTCCCCAGGCACCGGGGAGCTGTTTTTT.

The CDR3 bases are TGTGCCAGCAGACCCGGGACACTCTATGGCTACACCTTC. Its translation: CASRPGTLYGYTF. J is TRBJ1-2 and V is TRBV7-9; tentatively, D is TRBD1 (6 bases). This CDR3 is 13 amino acids long. Trimming took 6 bases from V and 4 from J, leaving 12 bases between them. The germline CDR1 and CDR2 sequences are SEHNR and FQNEAQ (reference sequence).

The chain recombines TRBV24-1 with TRBJ2-3; no clear D gene. Trimming cost V 2 bases and J 3 bases, with 17 bases left between them. The CDR3 spans 17 residues. CDR1 KGHDR and CDR2 SFDVKD come from the germline V gene. CDR3 DNA: TGTGCCACCAGTGATTCTGGCCGAATACTCAAAACAGATACGCAGTATTTT. This sequence encodes CATSDSGRILKTDTQYF.

Concerning this clonotype: One base away lies a much larger clone, so this may be a sequencing read error. The chain carries TRBV9 and TRBJ1-4; D remains ambiguous. CDR1 and CDR2 from the germline V gene are SGDLS and YYNGEE. The CDR3 covers 14 residues. The CDR3 region is CASSVGTDNEKLLF. DNA of the CDR3: TGTGCCAGCAGCGTAGGAACAGATAATGAAAAACTGCTTTTT.

This clonotype showed up many times. The chain is built from TRBV12-3 or TRBV12-4 and TRBJ1-5, with D perhaps TRBD1 (6 bases). The CDR3 loop spans 15 amino acids. With 1 base removed from V and 1 base from J, the gap between germline ends came to 8 bases. CDR3 sequence: CASSLVGQSNQPQHF. As DNA, the CDR3 is TGTGCCAGCAGTTTAGTAGGACAGAGCAATCAGCCCCAGCATTTT.

In this sample, this clonotype turned up once. The chain links TRBV10-3 to TRBJ1-1, with TRBD1 identical over 11 bases. In germline, CDR1 is ENHRY, CDR2 SYGVKD. The CDR3 runs to 15 residues. The ends lost 6 bases at V and 2 bases at J; junction bases unmatched: 5. The CDR3 spells CAIRDRGLINTEAFF. The CDR3 bases are TGTGCCATCAGGGACAGGGGGCTAATCAACACTGAAGCTTTCTTT.

This clonotype is labeled medium-sized. The genes are TRBV10-3 and TRBJ1-6, with TRBD1 as a possible D gene (6 bases). Per the germline V gene, CDR1 is ENHRY and CDR2 is SYGVKD. This CDR3 is built from 14 residues. V lost 5 bases to trimming and J lost 10 bases, with 15 bases between them. The CDR3 nucleotides read TGTGCCATCAGTCTCGGACAGTGGCGATCACCCCTCCACTTT. Its protein is CAISLGQWRSPLHF.

The CDR3 DNA reads TGTGCCAGCAGCTTAGTAGGGGCCACAGATACGCAGTATTTT. Residues: CASSLVGATDTQYF. This chain joins TRBV7-2 and TRBJ2-3; a weak D match, TRBD1 (5 bases). Trimming cost V 1 base and J 2 bases, with 7 bases left between them. Germline assignment: CDR1 SGHTA and CDR2 FQGNSA. The CDR3 is made up of 14 amino acids.

This clonotype was found many times. V gene TRBV3-1 combines with J gene TRBJ2-7, with D possibly TRBD1 on 5 matching bases. Germline assignment: CDR1 LGHDT and CDR2 YNNKEL (reference sequence). The CDR3 has 17 amino acids. Between the trimmed V and J ends, which lost 8 bases and 6 bases, there was a span of 29 bases. The CDR3 nucleotides read TGTGCCAGCGGACCTAAGGCCCCAGGGAAATCTAGTCGCGAGCAGTACGTC. As protein: CASGPKAPGKSSREQYV.

The chain combines TRBV19 with TRBJ1-2; TRBD1 might be the D (6 bases). Germline CDR1 LNHDA, CDR2 SQIVND (reference sequence). This CDR3 spans 13 amino acids. The V gene lost 2 bases and the J gene lost 8 bases, with 12 bases spanning the gap. The CDR3 DNA reads TGTGCCAGTAGTATACAACAGGGTCAAGGCTACACCTTC. Residues: CASSIQQGQGYTF.

The V gene is TRBV9, the J gene TRBJ2-3; TRBD1 matches 7 bases. Unmatched junction bases numbered 3, after V lost 7 bases and J lost 1 base. Per germline, CDR1 SGDLS and CDR2 YYNGEE. The CDR3 spans 13 residues. As DNA, the CDR3 is TGTGCCAGCGATCAGGGGGGCACAGATACGCAGTATTTT. This sequence encodes CASDQGGTDTQYF.

The chain links TRBV2 to TRBJ2-7; no firm D call. The germline CDR1 and CDR2 sequences are SNHLY and FYNNEI. Trimming took off 8 bases at V and 4 bases at J, with 9 bases between the two ends. The CDR3 spans 11 residues. CDR3 in DNA: TGTGCCAGCCTAGGAAGTTACGAGCAGTACTTC. Translated: CASLGSYEQYF.

This chain uses TRBV19 with TRBJ1-2, with 7 bases that match TRBD1. The CDR3 consists of 15 residues. The junction had 8 bases not matched to a gene; V was cut back by 5 bases and J by 2 bases. CDR1 LNHDA and CDR2 SQIVND come from the germline V gene (reference sequence). The CDR3 nucleotides are TGTGCCAGTAGTCTAGTAGCGGGACAGAACTATGGCTACACCTTC. As protein: CASSLVAGQNYGYTF.

Of note for this clonotype: The junction and the germline gene differ at one end; a read error may be behind it. V is TRBV29-1 and J is TRBJ2-7; TRBD1 aligns across 8 bases. This CDR3 has 15 amino acids. Germline lookup yields CDR1 SQVTM and CDR2 ANQGSEA. The CDR3 DNA follows: TGTCAGCCGGGTACGGGACAGGCTTACTCCTACGAGCAGTACTTC. It yields the protein CQPGTGQAYSYEQYF.

This clonotype was counted at least ten times. The J gene is TRBJ2-5, the V gene TRBV9; maybe TRBD1 (6 bases). Germline V gene lookup returns CDR1 SGDLS and CDR2 YYNGEE. This CDR3 has 15 amino acids. Trimming pared 2 bases from V and 1 base from J, leaving 12 bases between. The CDR3 DNA is TGTGCCAGCAGCGTGGGGGCCTTGCCCCAAGAGACCCAGTACTTC. This gives the protein CASSVGALPQETQYF.

This clonotype was picked up a small number of times. The chain uses TRBV10-3 and TRBJ2-3; D perhaps matches TRBD1 (6 bases). CDR3 size: 16 residues. Looked up from germline, CDR1 is ENHRY and CDR2 is SYGVKD. V shed 0 bases and J shed 3 bases, with 13 bases lying between them. In DNA form, the CDR3 reads TGTGCCATCAGTGAGTCTGTGGGGGCCGGGACAGATACGCAGTATTTT. Its protein product is CAISESVGAGTDTQYF.

The rearrangement links TRBV27 to TRBJ2-6; D is undetermined. Trimming shortened V by 6 bases and J by 0 bases, and 9 bases separated the two germline ends. CDR1 MNHEY and CDR2 SMNVEV come from the germline V gene (reference sequence). This CDR3 has 15 residues. Here the CDR3 reads CASSPGVSGANVLTF. CDR3 nucleotides: TGTGCCAGCAGCCCTGGGGTCTCTGGGGCCAACGTCCTGACTTTC.

CDR3 DNA: TGTGCCATCAGTGATGACAGGGGGCGGAACGAGCAGTACTTC. Protein product: CAISDDRGRNEQYF. The V and J genes are TRBV10-3 and TRBJ2-7; 10 bases map to TRBD1. CDR1 ENHRY and CDR2 SYGVKD come from the germline V gene. Trimming cost V 3 bases and J 5 bases; bases outside gene matches: 4. This CDR3 contains 14 residues.